This T cell receptor beta chain was sequenced in a study of Graves' ophthalmopathy and Graves' hyperthyroidism. The authors diagnosed from clinical symptoms, serum thyroxine, TRAb, thyroid ultrasound and orbital computed tomography. Amplified material comprised TCR beta CDR3 regions derived from RNA transcripts. The first-round RT-PCR employed HTBI primers together with the Qiagen OneStep RT-PCR kit. A multiplex PCR was then performed as the second round. TCRdb reprocessed the multiplex PCR reads with MiXCR, giving one entry per CDR3 protein. The sample contains about 400,000 distinct CDR3 sequences, approximately 15% of which appear only once. CDR1 and CDR2 from the germline V gene are WSHSY and SAAADI. Trimming cost V 3 bases and J 2 bases; bases outside gene matches: 7. There are 16 residues in the CDR3.

Sequencing was done on a sample of peripheral blood. The sequence came from a woman between 18 and 29 years old with stable Graves' hyperthyroidism. V and J are TRBV10-2 and TRBJ2-5; 9 bases agree with TRBD2. This chain's CDR3 is CASSDIAGDLQETQYF. CDR3 DNA: TGCGCCAGCAGTGACATAGCGGGGGATCTACAAGAGACCCAGTACTTC.